Sequencing of this TCR beta chain was carried out in a study of T cells in Graves' hyperthyroidism and ophthalmopathy. Study-level information: Peripheral blood was acquired at first diagnosis, ahead of any therapy whatsoever.

There were TCR beta CDR3 regions amplified from RNA transcripts. Initially, a first-round RT-PCR of the TCR CDR3 employed the HTBI primer set. TCRdb re-called the multiplex PCR reads with MiXCR, one entry per CDR3 protein. The top ten hold roughly 17% of the sample, which has 690,000 or so distinct CDR3 sequences, over 15% seen once. V lost 1 base and J 3 bases, leaving 10 bases between the germline ends. Germline CDR1 and CDR2: LGHDT and YNNKEL (reference sequence). The CDR3 is 15 amino acids. Patients having uncontrolled infection, another autoimmune disease, pregnancy or lactation were not included. The blood sample predates any ophthalmopathy symptoms, coming from first hyperthyroidism diagnosis. This clonotype was counted at least ten times.

Material: blood. This chain links TRBV3-1 with TRBJ1-5; possible D gene TRBD1, 5 bases. The sequence was collected from a woman in her fifties or sixties with Graves' hyperthyroidism that later progressed to Graves' ophthalmopathy. Here the CDR3 reads CASSQAGRDNQPQHF. CDR3 sequence (DNA): TGTGCCAGCAGCCAAGCGGGCAGGGACAATCAGCCCCAGCATTTT.